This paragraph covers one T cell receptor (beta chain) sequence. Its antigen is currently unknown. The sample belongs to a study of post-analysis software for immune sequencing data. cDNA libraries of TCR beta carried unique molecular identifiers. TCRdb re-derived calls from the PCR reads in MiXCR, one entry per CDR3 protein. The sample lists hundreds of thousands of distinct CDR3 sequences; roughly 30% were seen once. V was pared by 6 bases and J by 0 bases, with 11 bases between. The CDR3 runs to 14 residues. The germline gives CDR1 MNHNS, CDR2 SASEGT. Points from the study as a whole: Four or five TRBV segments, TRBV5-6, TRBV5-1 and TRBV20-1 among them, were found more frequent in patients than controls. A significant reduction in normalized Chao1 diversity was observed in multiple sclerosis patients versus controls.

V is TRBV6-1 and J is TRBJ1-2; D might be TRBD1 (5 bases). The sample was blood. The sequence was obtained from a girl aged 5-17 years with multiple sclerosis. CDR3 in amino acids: CASRDSPANYGYTF. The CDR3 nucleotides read TGTGCCAGCAGAGACAGCCCAGCTAACTATGGCTACACCTTC.